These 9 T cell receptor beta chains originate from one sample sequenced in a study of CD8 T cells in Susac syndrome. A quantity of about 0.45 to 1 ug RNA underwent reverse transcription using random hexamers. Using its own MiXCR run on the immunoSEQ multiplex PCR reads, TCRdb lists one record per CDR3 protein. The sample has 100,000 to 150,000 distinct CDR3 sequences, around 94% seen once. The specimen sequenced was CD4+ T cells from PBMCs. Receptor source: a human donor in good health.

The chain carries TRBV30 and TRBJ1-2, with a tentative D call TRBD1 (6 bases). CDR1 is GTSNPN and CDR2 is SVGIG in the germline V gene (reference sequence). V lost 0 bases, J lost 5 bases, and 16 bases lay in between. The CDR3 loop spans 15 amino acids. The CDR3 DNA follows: TGTGCCTGGAGTGTACTTAGGGACACAGGGTATGGCTACACCTTC. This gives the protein CAWSVLRDTGYGYTF.

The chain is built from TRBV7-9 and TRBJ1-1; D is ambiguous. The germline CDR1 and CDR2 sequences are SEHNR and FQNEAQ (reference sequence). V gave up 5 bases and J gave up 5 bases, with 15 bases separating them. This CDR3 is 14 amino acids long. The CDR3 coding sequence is TGTGCCAGCAGCCCCGAGGTGGGTAGGACTGAAGCTTTCTTT. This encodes CASSPEVGRTEAFF.

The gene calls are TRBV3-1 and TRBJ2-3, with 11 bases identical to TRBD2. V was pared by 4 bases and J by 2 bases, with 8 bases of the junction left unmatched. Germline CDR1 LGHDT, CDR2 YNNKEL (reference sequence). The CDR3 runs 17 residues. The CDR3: CASSRVAGGPYTDTQYF. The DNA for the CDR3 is TGTGCCAGCAGCCGAGTAGCGGGAGGGCCCTACACAGATACGCAGTATTTT.

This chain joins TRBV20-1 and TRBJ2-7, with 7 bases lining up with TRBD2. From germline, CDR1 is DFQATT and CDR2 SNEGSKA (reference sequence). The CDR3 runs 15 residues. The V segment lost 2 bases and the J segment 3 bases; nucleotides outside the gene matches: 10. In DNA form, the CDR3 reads TGCAGTGCTAGACGCGGGGTTAGCGGGTACTACGAGCAGTACTTC. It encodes CSARRGVSGYYEQYF.

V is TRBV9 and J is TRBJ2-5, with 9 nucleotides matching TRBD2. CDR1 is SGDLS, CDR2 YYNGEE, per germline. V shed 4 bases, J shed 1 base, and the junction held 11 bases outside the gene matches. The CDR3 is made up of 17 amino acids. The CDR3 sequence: CASSPFRASGAQETQYF. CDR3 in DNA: TGTGCCAGCAGCCCCTTTCGGGCTAGCGGGGCCCAAGAGACCCAGTACTTC. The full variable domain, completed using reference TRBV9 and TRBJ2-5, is DSGVTQTPKHLITATGQRVTLRCSPRSGDLSVYWYQQSLDQGLQFLIQYYNGEERAKGNILERFSAQQFPDLHSELNLSSLELGDSALYFCASSPFRASGAQETQYFGPGTRLLVL.

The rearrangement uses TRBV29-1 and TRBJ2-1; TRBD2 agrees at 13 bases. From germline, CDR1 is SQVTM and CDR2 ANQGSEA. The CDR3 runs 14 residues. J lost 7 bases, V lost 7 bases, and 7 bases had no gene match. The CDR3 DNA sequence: TGCAGCGCCTTCGGACTAGCGGGAGTGAATGAGCAGTTCTTC. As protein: CSAFGLAGVNEQFF.

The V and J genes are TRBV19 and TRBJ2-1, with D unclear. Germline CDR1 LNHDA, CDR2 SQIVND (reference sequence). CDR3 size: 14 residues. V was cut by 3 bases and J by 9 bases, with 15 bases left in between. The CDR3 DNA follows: TGTGCCAGTAGTATGCCCCCTGAGAAGGCTGAGCAGTTCTTC. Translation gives CASSMPPEKAEQFF.

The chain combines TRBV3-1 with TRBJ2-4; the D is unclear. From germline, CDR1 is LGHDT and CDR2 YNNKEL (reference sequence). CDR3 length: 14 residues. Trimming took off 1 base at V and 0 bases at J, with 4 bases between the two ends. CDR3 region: CASSQVAAKNIQYF. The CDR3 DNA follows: TGTGCCAGCAGCCAAGTCGCAGCCAAAAACATTCAGTACTTC.

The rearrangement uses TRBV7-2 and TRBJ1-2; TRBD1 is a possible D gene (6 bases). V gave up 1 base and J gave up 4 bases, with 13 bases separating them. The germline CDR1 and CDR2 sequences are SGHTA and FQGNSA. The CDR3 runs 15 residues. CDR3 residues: CASSLDAGASYGYTF. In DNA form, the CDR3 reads TGTGCCAGCAGCTTAGACGCGGGGGCATCCTATGGCTACACCTTC.